The present T cell receptor beta chain was sequenced within a study of shared clonotypes between healthy human individuals. Study-wide context: Each donor contributed plates that comprised three CD4 naive, three CD4 memory, two CD8 naive and one CD8 memory. General study findings and limits: Estimated richness was generally greater in naive than memory subsets. Expectations were that clonotype sharing among donors would be affected by sequencing depth.

Assay used: immunoSEQ multiplex PCR; TCRdb lists only in-frame clones, some missing. The repertoire includes some 580,000 clones, about 98% of them detected once, and 0.25% to 0.35% sits in the top ten. The CDR3 runs 15 residues. Trimming removed 2 bases from V and 4 bases from J, with 13 bases in between. Germline CDR1 and CDR2: SGHDN and FVKESK. Naive CD8 cells lacked CD45RO and underwent positive selection for CCR7, leaving out terminally differentiated effector memory CD45RA+ cells. On this clone: The antigen is unknown.

This chain uses TRBV14 with TRBJ2-3; D possibly corresponds to TRBD2 (5 bases). The origin of this receptor is a man aged 30 to 45 in good health. Sequencing was carried out using naive CD8+ T cells sorted from blood. This CDR3 reads CASSQWVAPPDTQYF. The CDR3 DNA reads TGTGCCAGCAGCCAATGGGTAGCGCCCCCAGATACGCAGTATTTT.